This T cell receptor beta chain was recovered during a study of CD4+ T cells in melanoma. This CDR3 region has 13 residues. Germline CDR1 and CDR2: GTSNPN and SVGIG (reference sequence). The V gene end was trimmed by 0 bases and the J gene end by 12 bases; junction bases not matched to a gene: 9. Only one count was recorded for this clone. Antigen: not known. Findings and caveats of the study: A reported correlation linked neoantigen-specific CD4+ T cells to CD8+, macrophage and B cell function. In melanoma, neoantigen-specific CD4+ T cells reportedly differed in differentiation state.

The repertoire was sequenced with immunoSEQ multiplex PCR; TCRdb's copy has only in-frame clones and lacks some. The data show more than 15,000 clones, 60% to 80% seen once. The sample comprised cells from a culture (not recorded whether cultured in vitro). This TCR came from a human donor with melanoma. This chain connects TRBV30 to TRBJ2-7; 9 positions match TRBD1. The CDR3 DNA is TGTGCCTGGAGTGTACTCCGGGACAGGGTCCCGTACTTC. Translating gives CAWSVLRDRVPYF.